The next 22 T cell receptor beta chains were all read from a single sample in a study of post-analysis software for immune sequencing data. Regarding the study as a whole: Patients showed TRBV5-6, TRBV5-1 and TRBV20-1 among four to six TRBV segments more frequent than in controls.

These receptors' antigens are unknown. TCR beta cDNA libraries had unique molecular identifiers. TCRdb reanalysed the PCR reads using MiXCR and keeps one entry per CDR3 protein. The data contain some 240,000 distinct CDR3 sequences, roughly a third of them singletons. Sequenced input: blood. Receptor source: a girl aged 5-17 years with multiple sclerosis.

J is TRBJ2-4 and V is TRBV20-1; 8 bases match TRBD1. The DNA end is a closer match to TRBJ2-5, so the J assignment may be wrong. There are 15 residues in the CDR3. Germline CDR1 is DFQATT and CDR2 is SNEGSKA (reference sequence). Here the CDR3 DNA reads TGCAGTGCAACGTCCCAGGGGGCTGGTTGGGAGACCCAGTACTTC. As protein: CSATSQGAGWETQYF.

Concerning this clonotype: This may be a read error, as it is one base from a much larger clone. CDR3 in amino acids: CASSPSGQIYGYAF. CDR3 nucleotides: TGCGCCAGCAGCCCCAGCGGACAGATATATGGCTACGCCTTC. The rearrangement uses TRBV5-1 and TRBJ1-2; D is possibly TRBD1 (6 bases). Germline V gene lookup returns CDR1 SGHRS and CDR2 YFSETQ. The CDR3 length is 14 residues.

Only a few counts were recorded for this clonotype. The J gene is TRBJ1-1, the V gene TRBV11-2, with D possibly TRBD1 on 5 matching bases. The length of the CDR3 is 15 residues. Germline CDR1 is SGHAT and CDR2 is FQNNGV. Trimming removed 2 bases at V and 2 bases at J, with 12 bases between. This CDR3 reads CASSLSYRRNTEAFF. Here the CDR3 DNA reads TGTGCCAGCAGCTTATCATACAGGAGAAACACTGAAGCTTTCTTT.

This clonotype was recorded at least ten times. This chain connects TRBV11-2 to TRBJ2-1; TRBD2 agrees at 8 bases. The germline V gene has CDR1 SGHAT and CDR2 FQNNGV. Trimming took 5 bases from V and 1 from J; bases not matched to a gene: 4. The CDR3 loop spans 15 amino acids. CDR3 sequence: CASSPGTSSYNEQFF. The CDR3 coding sequence is TGTGCCAGCAGCCCAGGGACTAGTTCCTACAATGAGCAGTTCTTC.

This clonotype has at least ten counts. The chain joins TRBV15 to TRBJ2-1; TRBD2 matches 13 bases. With 0 bases clipped from V and 8 bases from J, the junction kept 4 bases outside the gene matches. This CDR3 has 16 residues. Germline lookup yields CDR1 LNHNV and CDR2 YYDKDF (reference sequence). The DNA for the CDR3 is TGTGCCACCAGCAGAGAACTAGCGGGAGGGATCGATGAGCAGTTCTTC. Translating gives CATSRELAGGIDEQFF. Combining the CDR3 with reference TRBV15 and TRBJ2-1 gives the whole variable domain DAMVIQNPRYQVTQFGKPVTLSCSQTLNHNVMYWYQQKSSQAPKLLFHYYDKDFNNEADTPDNFQSRRPNTSFCFLDIRSPGLGDTAMYLCATSRELAGGIDEQFFGPGTRLTVL.

Turning to this clonotype: Since a much larger clone is just one base distant, this may be a read error. The V and J genes are TRBV24-1 and TRBJ2-1; 9 bases are shared with TRBD2. V gave up 0 bases and J gave up 5 bases; unmatched junction bases: 7. The length of the CDR3 is 17 residues. Germline CDR1 reads KGHDR; CDR2 reads SFDVKD. DNA of the CDR3: TGTGCCACCAGTGATTTGGCACGAGCGGGAGGCCACAATGAGCAGTTCTTC. Protein product: CATSDLARAGGHNEQFF.

This clonotype was found many times. The chain joins TRBV19 to TRBJ2-1, with TRBD2 as a possible D gene (6 bases). This CDR3 is built from 13 residues. From germline, CDR1 is LNHDA and CDR2 SQIVND (reference sequence). Trimming took 3 bases from V and 8 from J, leaving 11 bases between them. CDR3 residues: CASSIEGRHEQFF. DNA for the CDR3: TGTGCCAGTAGTATCGAGGGGAGGCATGAGCAGTTCTTC.

As regards this clonotype: Since a much larger clone is just one base distant, this may be a read error. The conserved phenylalanine or tryptophan normally closing the CDR3 is absent here, so this likely arose from a read error. V gene TRBV6-5 combines with J gene TRBJ2-1; D may correspond to TRBD1 or TRBD2 (5 bases each). The V gene's germline CDR1 is MNHEY and CDR2 SVGAGI. The CDR3 length is 15 residues. The V end was cut by 7 bases, the J end by 0 bases, with 13 bases between. The CDR3: CASTNAGSSYNEQFV. CDR3 DNA sequence: TGTGCCAGCACCAATGCAGGGAGCTCCTACAATGAGCAGTTCGTC.

In this sample, this clonotype turned up many times. The chain joins TRBV13 to TRBJ1-4, with TRBD1 identical over 10 bases. The J segment lost 8 bases and the V segment lost 5 bases, leaving 5 bases of the junction unmatched. The germline gives CDR1 PRHDT, CDR2 FYEKMQ (reference sequence). CDR3 length: 14 amino acids. The CDR3 loop is CASSNDRGQEKLFF. The CDR3 DNA follows: TGTGCCAGCAGCAACGACAGGGGGCAGGAAAAACTGTTTTTT. Filled out from reference TRBV13 and TRBJ1-4, the complete variable domain reads AAGVIQSPRHLIKEKRETATLKCYPIPRHDTVYWYQQGPGQDPQFLISFYEKMQSDKGSIPDRFSAQQFSDYHSELNMSSLELGDSALYFCASSNDRGQEKLFFGSGTQLSVL.

This clonotype was seen repeatedly, ten times or more. The chain is built from TRBV7-2 and TRBJ2-1; D ambiguous. Germline V CDR1 and CDR2: SGHTA, FQGNSA. The ends were cut back, 5 bases at V and 6 bases at J, with 14 bases in the middle. The CDR3 sequence is 14 residues long. The CDR3 is CASSPLDSRNEQFF. CDR3 bases: TGTGCCAGCAGCCCCCTGGATTCGCGCAATGAGCAGTTCTTC.

This clonotype is a singleton in its sample. V and J are TRBV7-2 and TRBJ2-5; unclear D gene. This CDR3 has 12 residues. Trimming left V 5 bases short and J 5 bases short, with 9 bases between. The germline V gene encodes CDR1 SGHTA and CDR2 FQGNSA. The CDR3 loop reads CASSPVRETQYF. The CDR3 bases are TGTGCCAGCAGCCCCGTGAGGGAGACCCAGTACTTC.

A remark on this clonotype: A read error may be the cause here, since a much bigger clone is one base away. This chain links TRBV5-8 with TRBJ2-5, with 7 positions matching TRBD1. V shed 3 bases and J 1 base; nucleotides not matched to a gene: 9. From germline, CDR1 is SGHTS and CDR2 YDEGEE. This CDR3 has 16 residues. The CDR3 sequence: CASSSGRGQFQETQYF. CDR3 bases: TGTGCCAGCAGCTCGGGCCGGGGACAGTTCCAAGAGACCCAGTACTTC.

This sequence joins TRBV11-2 and TRBJ2-3; D call uncertain. With 5 bases removed from V and 2 bases from J, the gap between germline ends came to 8 bases. Germline V gene lookup returns CDR1 SGHAT and CDR2 FQNNGV. There are 13 residues in the CDR3. The CDR3 coding sequence is TGTGCCAGCAGCGCCACCAACACAGATACGCAGTATTTT. It codes for CASSATNTDTQYF.

This clonotype was counted at least ten times. The V gene is TRBV2, the J gene TRBJ2-3; D is unclear. V lost 2 bases and J lost 3, with 6 bases in between. The CDR3 is 13 residues long. Germline-derived CDR1 and CDR2 are SNHLY and FYNNEI. Here the CDR3 reads CASSEQRTDTQYF. Here the CDR3 DNA reads TGTGCCAGCAGTGAACAGCGTACAGATACGCAGTATTTT.

The sample holds many counts of this clonotype. The V gene is TRBV20-1, the J gene TRBJ2-3; D remains unclear. The CDR3 length is 14 residues. Trimming removed 1 base from V and 1 base from J, with 9 bases in between. CDR1 is DFQATT, CDR2 SNEGSKA, per germline (reference sequence). CDR3 bases: TGCAGTGCTAGAGTGGGTGGGGGCACAGATACGCAGTATTTT. Its protein is CSARVGGGTDTQYF.

The V gene is TRBV6-2 or TRBV6-3, the J gene TRBJ2-3; D gene ambiguous. Trimming removed 6 bases from V and 0 bases from J, with 13 bases in between. There are 15 residues in the CDR3. Germline V CDR1 and CDR2: MNHEY, SVGEGT. DNA for the CDR3: TGTGCCAGCAGACCAACACTTGGTAGCACAGATACGCAGTATTTT. Translated: CASRPTLGSTDTQYF.

In its sample, this clonotype was seen a few times. The rearrangement uses TRBV20-1 and TRBJ1-1; 7 bases line up with TRBD1. The CDR3 has 14 residues. Losses at the gene ends were 6 bases for V and 1 base for J; bases not matched to a gene: 8. The germline CDR1 and CDR2 sequences are DFQATT and SNEGSKA (reference sequence). CDR3 sequence: CSAEGARGNTEAFF. CDR3 sequence (DNA): TGCAGTGCCGAGGGGGCGCGGGGGAACACTGAAGCTTTCTTT.

Ten or more counts support this clonotype. The V and J genes are TRBV27 and TRBJ2-4; 12 nucleotides agree with TRBD1. Germline V gene sequence: CDR1 MNHEY, CDR2 SMNVEV (reference sequence). CDR3 length equals 18 residues. The V and J ends lost 8 bases and 1 base, in that order; junction bases with no gene match: 12. CDR3 residues: CASGTGTGGGYAKNIQYF. CDR3 in DNA: TGTGCCAGCGGCACCGGGACAGGGGGCGGTTATGCCAAAAACATTCAGTACTTC.

This clonotype occurred many times. The chain combines TRBV20-1 with TRBJ2-3, with 10 nucleotides matching TRBD1. The trim removed 5 bases at V and 1 base at J, leaving 0 bases unmatched. Germline-derived CDR1 and CDR2 are DFQATT and SNEGSKA (reference sequence). CDR3 length: 13 amino acids. CDR3 amino acids: CSAGQGGTDTQYF. The CDR3 bases are TGCAGTGCTGGACAGGGGGGCACAGATACGCAGTATTTT.

There are many counts of this clonotype. The chain carries TRBV6-5 and TRBJ2-3; 7 positions agree with TRBD1. Looked up from germline, CDR1 is MNHEY and CDR2 is SVGAGI. The junction had 5 bases not matched to a gene; V was cut back by 3 bases and J by 2 bases. This CDR3 is 15 amino acids long. The CDR3 sequence is CASSYRDRDTDTQYF. The CDR3 coding sequence is TGTGCCAGCAGTTATAGGGACAGAGACACAGATACGCAGTATTTT.

This clonotype was picked up many times. This chain connects TRBV7-6 to TRBJ2-3; TRBD2 agrees at 16 bases. The CDR3 is made up of 17 amino acids. The V and J ends lost 3 bases and 2 bases, in that order; junction bases with no gene match: 2. Looked up from germline, CDR1 is SGHVS and CDR2 is FNYEAQ. The CDR3 DNA sequence: TGTGCCAGCAGCTTCGGGACTAGCGGGGGGGCCACAGATACGCAGTATTTT. This sequence encodes CASSFGTSGGATDTQYF. Looking up the rest from reference TRBV7-6 and TRBJ2-3 gives the full variable domain: GAGVSQSPRYKVTKRGQDVALRCDPISGHVSLYWYRQALGQGPEFLTYFNYEAQQDKSGLPNDRFSAERPEGSISTLTIQRTEQRDSAMYRCASSFGTSGGATDTQYFGPGTRLTVL.

This clonotype was observed many times. The CDR3 region is CATSREIERLEFF. The CDR3 DNA sequence: TGTGCCACCAGCAGAGAAATTGAGAGATTAGAGTTCTTC. V is TRBV15 and J is TRBJ2-1; D unclear. Per germline, CDR1 LNHNV and CDR2 YYDKDF (reference sequence). V dropped 0 bases and J dropped 14 bases, with 14 bases sitting between them. The CDR3 is 13 residues long.